Reported below is one T cell receptor (beta chain). This CDR3 comprises 13 residues. Germline V gives CDR1 MDHEN, CDR2 SYDVKM. The V end lost 5 bases, the J end lost 6 bases, and 11 bases lay between the germline ends. This sample is drawn from a study of blood T cell repertoires in COVID-19. Here immunoSEQ multiplex PCR was the method, and the copy in TCRdb shows in-frame clones only, minus some. The sample records about 250,000 clones, roughly 80% being singletons. Sequenced input: peripheral blood. This chain uses TRBV28 with TRBJ1-5; the D gene is possibly TRBD1 (6 bases). This TCR derives from a man over 45 with active or convalescent COVID-19. As DNA, the CDR3 is TGTGCCAGCAGTATTACAGGGTCTCAGCCCCAGCATTTT. Protein product: CASSITGSQPQHF. Full variable domain (remainder filled in from reference TRBV28 and TRBJ1-5): DVKVTQSSRYLVKRTGEKVFLECVQDMDHENMFWYRQDPGLGLRLIYFSYDVKMKEKGDIPEGYSVSREKKERFSLILESASTNQTSMYLCASSITGSQPQHFGDGTRLSIL.